These 19 T cell receptor beta chains share one sample of origin, sequenced in a study of blood T cell repertoires in COVID-19. The method was immunoSEQ multiplex PCR; TCRdb's version includes in-frame clones alone and lacks a portion of them. The sample includes around 150,000 clones, 80% of them seen just once. The sequenced material came from peripheral blood. The receptors come from a woman aged 50 to 65 with acute or convalescent COVID-19.

The chain couples TRBV6-2 or TRBV6-3 to TRBJ1-5; TRBD1 agrees at 8 bases. In germline, CDR1 is MNHEY, CDR2 SVGEGT. The CDR3 consists of 15 residues. V lost 2 bases to trimming and J lost 6 bases; unmatched junction nucleotides: 6. The CDR3 region is CASSYASGGFQPQHF. In nucleotides, the CDR3 is TGTGCCAGCAGTTACGCCTCAGGGGGCTTTCAGCCCCAGCATTTT.

V is TRBV19 and J is TRBJ2-5; weak D call: TRBD1 (5 bases). V lost 6 bases to trimming and J lost 2 bases, with 10 bases between them. Germline values: CDR1 LNHDA, CDR2 SQIVND (reference sequence). The CDR3 consists of 13 residues. As DNA, the CDR3 is TGTGCCAGTAGCGACCAGGGTCAAGAGACCCAGTACTTC. Translating gives CASSDQGQETQYF.

The chain links TRBV19 to TRBJ1-2, with 7 nucleotides matching TRBD1. V trimming: 5 bases; J trimming: 3 bases; junction bases outside the gene matches: 6. CDR1 LNHDA and CDR2 SQIVND come from the germline V gene (reference sequence). CDR3 length: 14 amino acids. CDR3 nucleotides: TGTGCCAGTAGTGTTAGACAGGGAGACTATGGCTACACCTTC. It specifies CASSVRQGDYGYTF. The variable domain in full, completed from reference TRBV19 and TRBJ1-2, reads DGGITQSPKYLFRKEGQNVTLSCEQNLNHDAMYWYRQDPGQGLRLIYYSQIVNDFQKGDIAEGYSVSREKKESFPLTVTSAQKNPTAFYLCASSVRQGDYGYTFGSGTRLTVV.

The rearrangement joins TRBV11-2 to TRBJ2-1; possibly TRBD2 for D (6 bases). Germline loops: CDR1 SGHAT, CDR2 FQNNGV. V gave up 8 bases and J gave up 5 bases, with 7 bases separating them. CDR3 length: 11 residues. CDR3 coding DNA: TGTGCCAGCGGAGGGAACAATGAGCAGTTCTTC. Its translation: CASGGNNEQFF.

The chain joins TRBV28 to TRBJ1-1; a weak D match, TRBD1 (6 bases). With 6 bases removed from V and 6 bases from J, the gap between germline ends came to 17 bases. Germline values: CDR1 MDHEN, CDR2 SYDVKM. The CDR3 extends over 14 amino acids. The CDR3 spells CASRTQGTGPEAFF. Here the CDR3 DNA reads TGTGCCAGCAGGACGCAGGGGACCGGACCTGAAGCTTTCTTT.

This clone has more than one count but fewer than ten. CDR3 sequence: CASSFIQDHSGNTIYF. The CDR3 nucleotides read TGTGCCAGCAGCTTTATACAGGATCACTCTGGAAACACCATATATTTT. The J gene is TRBJ1-3, the V gene TRBV5-8, with D possibly matching TRBD1 (5 bases). From germline, CDR1 is SGHTS and CDR2 YDEGEE. The V gene lost 2 bases and the J gene lost 0 bases, with 12 bases spanning the gap. This CDR3 is built from 16 residues.

This clone was counted only a few times. The V call is TRBV18, the J call TRBJ1-2; D may be TRBD1 (6 bases). CDR1 is KGHSH and CDR2 is LQKENI in the germline V gene. Trimming removed 2 bases from V and 7 bases from J, with 14 bases in between. The CDR3 contains 14 residues. DNA for the CDR3: TGTGCCAGCTCACCAGGCCCACAGGGCGGTGGCTACACCTTC. This codes for CASSPGPQGGGYTF.

CDR3: CASSYGGIGNTEAFF. In nucleotides, the CDR3 is TGTGCCAGCAGTTATGGGGGGATAGGGAACACTGAAGCTTTCTTT. V usage is TRBV6-2 or TRBV6-3 and J usage is TRBJ1-1; D is possibly TRBD1 (5 bases). The germline CDR1 and CDR2 sequences are MNHEY and SVGEGT. Trimming shortened V by 3 bases and J by 1 base, and 12 bases separated the two germline ends. CDR3 length equals 15 residues.

V is TRBV10-3 and J is TRBJ1-6; 7 bases are shared with TRBD1. The ends lost 8 bases at V and 7 bases at J; junction bases unmatched: 8. The CDR3 is made up of 14 amino acids. Looked up from germline, CDR1 is ENHRY and CDR2 is SYGVKD. The CDR3 DNA sequence: TGTGCCATCGGGGAAAGACAGGGAAATTCACCCCTCCACTTT. This translates into CAIGERQGNSPLHF.

The chain links TRBV6-5 to TRBJ1-5, with TRBD1 identical over 9 bases. In germline, CDR1 is MNHEY, CDR2 SVGAGI. This CDR3 has 16 residues. The V segment lost 0 bases and the J segment 5 bases; nucleotides outside the gene matches: 5. CDR3 bases: TGTGCCAGCAGTTACTCCCGGGACAGGGCTGATCAGCCCCAGCATTTT. As protein: CASSYSRDRADQPQHF.

The V gene is TRBV6-2 or TRBV6-3, the J gene TRBJ2-7, with a tentative D call TRBD1 (6 bases). Germline V gene data show CDR1 as MNHEY and CDR2 as SVGEGT. The CDR3 is made up of 13 amino acids. V lost 4 bases, J lost 6 bases, and 13 bases lay in between. This CDR3 is CASSFGQRTEQYF. In DNA form, the CDR3 reads TGTGCCAGCAGTTTCGGACAGAGGACCGAGCAGTACTTC.

The J gene is TRBJ1-5, the V gene TRBV18; possibly TRBD1 for D (6 bases). The CDR3 is made up of 14 amino acids. The germline V gene has CDR1 KGHSH and CDR2 LQKENI. The V end lost 6 bases, the J end lost 7 bases, and 16 bases lay between the germline ends. This CDR3 is CASSDYRDSQPQHF. CDR3 DNA: TGTGCCAGCTCTGACTACAGGGATTCGCAGCCCCAGCATTTT.

This clone was detected a few times. This chain uses TRBV27 with TRBJ1-2, with D uncertain. V lost 0 bases, J lost 11 bases, and 16 bases lay in between. The germline V gene encodes CDR1 MNHEY and CDR2 SMNVEV (reference sequence). The CDR3 loop spans 14 amino acids. The DNA of the CDR3 is TGTGCCAGCAGTTTATCCCTTAATACTATGCGTTACACCTTC. It yields the protein CASSLSLNTMRYTF.

V usage is TRBV28 and J usage is TRBJ1-5; no definite D call. The CDR3 spans 14 residues. V was clipped by 7 bases and J by 4 bases, with 14 bases between them. The germline V gene encodes CDR1 MDHEN and CDR2 SYDVKM. CDR3 in DNA: TGTGCCAGCATGTTGGGAGGGCGGAATCAGCCCCAGCATTTT. Translated: CASMLGGRNQPQHF.

The V and J genes are TRBV27 and TRBJ2-2, with D maybe TRBD2 (6 bases). Deletions cut 7 bases from V and 4 bases from J, with 16 bases between. Germline V gene sequence: CDR1 MNHEY, CDR2 SMNVEV (reference sequence). CDR3 length equals 15 residues. The CDR3 spells CASTISLEGTGELFF. CDR3 sequence (DNA): TGTGCCAGCACTATTTCCTTGGAGGGCACCGGGGAGCTGTTTTTT.

V usage is TRBV10-3 and J usage is TRBJ1-3; 8 bases are shared with TRBD1. This CDR3 is 17 amino acids long. V shed 6 bases, J shed 0 bases, and the junction held 10 bases outside the gene matches. Germline CDR1 is ENHRY and CDR2 is SYGVKD. The CDR3 reads CAISTRGQATSGNTIYF. CDR3 sequence (DNA): TGTGCCATCAGCACAAGGGGACAGGCTACCTCTGGAAACACCATATATTTT.

A single count supports this clone. Here the CDR3 reads CASSWGQGEGYGYTF. As DNA, the CDR3 is TGTGCCAGCAGCTGGGGACAGGGGGAGGGCTATGGCTACACCTTC. This chain uses TRBV5-5 with TRBJ1-2, with 11 bases matching TRBD1. The J segment lost 4 bases and the V segment lost 3 bases, leaving 5 bases of the junction unmatched. Germline loops: CDR1 SGHKS, CDR2 YYEKEE (reference sequence). This CDR3 region has 15 residues. The variable domain in full, completed from reference TRBV5-5 and TRBJ1-2, reads DAGVTQSPTHLIKTRGQQVTLRCSPISGHKSVSWYQQVLGQGPQFIFQYYEKEERGRGNFPDRFSARQFPNYSSELNVNALLLGDSALYLCASSWGQGEGYGYTFGSGTRLTVV.

The V gene is TRBV19, the J gene TRBJ1-4, with TRBD1 matching 8 bases. With V trimmed by 6 bases and J by 5 bases, 17 bases remained unmatched. CDR1 is LNHDA, CDR2 SQIVND, per germline (reference sequence). This CDR3 has 18 residues. For the CDR3, the DNA is TGTGCCAGTAGCCAGGGGGCTACCTCGCCCCTTAAAAATGAAAAACTGTTTTTT. Translating gives CASSQGATSPLKNEKLFF.

This sequence joins TRBV7-2 and TRBJ1-5, with D unclear. The germline V gene encodes CDR1 SGHTA and CDR2 FQGNSA. V shed 5 bases and J shed 5 bases, with 13 bases lying between them. CDR3 length: 14 residues. The CDR3 spells CASSPARVDQPQHF. The DNA of the CDR3 is TGTGCCAGCAGCCCCGCGCGCGTAGATCAGCCCCAGCATTTT.